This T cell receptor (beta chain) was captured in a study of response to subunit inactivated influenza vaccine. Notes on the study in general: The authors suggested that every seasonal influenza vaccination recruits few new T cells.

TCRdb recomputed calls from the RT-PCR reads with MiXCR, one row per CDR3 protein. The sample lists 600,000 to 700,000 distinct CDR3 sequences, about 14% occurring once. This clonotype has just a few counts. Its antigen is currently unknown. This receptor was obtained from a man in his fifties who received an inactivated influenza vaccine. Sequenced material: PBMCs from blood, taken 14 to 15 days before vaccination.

This CDR3 is CASSTRDRGFLEQFF. The CDR3 nucleotides read TGCGCCAGCAGCACACGGGACAGGGGATTTTTAGAGCAGTTCTTC. The chain uses TRBV5-1 and TRBJ2-1, with 10 positions matching TRBD1. The germline V gene has CDR1 SGHRS and CDR2 YFSETQ. J gave up 10 bases and V 4 bases, and 11 bases lay outside the gene matches. CDR3 length equals 15 residues.